The entry that follows covers one TCR beta chain sequence. This specimen belongs to a study of shared clonotypes between healthy human individuals. The test was conducted at deep level. The data were produced by immunoSEQ multiplex PCR, yet TCRdb's version contains in-frame clones alone and is incomplete. The table lists more than 400,000 clones, 90% to 96% of them singletons. Germline CDR1 MNHEY, CDR2 SVGAGI. The CDR3 consists of 16 residues. V was trimmed by 0 bases and J by 4 bases, leaving 16 bases between them. V is TRBV6-5 and J is TRBJ2-7; D uncertain. Sample: naive CD4+ T cells sorted from blood. As to subset: CD45RA+ positively selected. The clonotype comes from a woman aged 30 to 39 in good health. The CDR3 loop reads CASSYSTASLGYEQYF. CDR3 in DNA: TGTGCCAGCAGTTACTCGACTGCTTCATTGGGTTACGAGCAGTACTTC.